This record covers a single T cell receptor (beta chain). Its antigen is not known. The record originates from a study of blood T cells in healthy people across ages. Study-level background: About one barcoded beta molecule per two T cells came from capture by template switching. Study results and caveats: Roughly linear age-related decline in beta diversity appeared, significant by age 40. Both naive CD4+ cell counts and diversity were greater in long-lived donors than in aged donors.

Researchers isolated at least 7 million PBMCs per sample. The authors ran a second PCR of roughly 6 to 12 cycles using a sample-barcoded 5' primer and a J-beta primer mix. Via MiXCR, TCRdb re-called the 5' RACE reads, giving one row per CDR3 protein. The data contain nearly 800,000 distinct CDR3 sequences, roughly three fifths of them singletons. Trimming removed 4 bases at V and 0 bases at J, with 12 bases between. The CDR3 spans 15 residues. This chain connects TRBV12-3 or TRBV12-4 to TRBJ2-5; no reliable D call. The TCR was taken from a man in his forties in good health. Sample: blood. The CDR3 reads CASSSTSVYQETQYF. CDR3 DNA: TGTGCCAGCAGTTCCACCAGCGTGTACCAAGAGACCCAGTACTTC.